This TCR beta chain was recovered during a study of blood T cell repertoires in COVID-19. V lost 0 bases to trimming and J lost 1 base, with 21 bases between them. This CDR3 is built from 20 residues. Using immunoSEQ multiplex PCR, the repertoire was profiled, and TCRdb retains in-frame clones only, with some absent. Altogether 250,000 to 300,000 clones are present, more than 80% being singletons, with the ten largest covering approximately 1.2%. This TCR came from a woman younger than 45 who had recovered from COVID-19. Sample: PBMCs or T cells enriched from blood (not recorded which). This chain links TRBV23-1 with TRBJ2-2; TRBD1 is a possible D gene (6 bases). TRBV23-1 is sorted into the ORF group, with uncertain function. The CDR3 nucleotides read TGCGCCAGCAGTCAATCCGACAGGTTGACGAATGGAAGGAACACCGGGGAGCTGTTTTTT. Its protein product is CASSQSDRLTNGRNTGELFF.